The 6 T cell receptor beta chains given below trace back to one sample, sequenced in a study of T cells in Graves' hyperthyroidism and ophthalmopathy. What was amplified from RNA transcripts were TCR beta CDR3 regions. The TCR CDR3 first-round RT-PCR relied on the HTBI primer set. TCRdb re-analysed the multiplex PCR reads in MiXCR, keeping a single row per CDR3 protein. Among under 500,000 distinct CDR3 sequences listed, over 11% were seen once. Sequenced material: blood. The receptors were sampled from a man in his fifties or sixties with Graves' ophthalmopathy.

This clonotype was found a few times. J is TRBJ2-1 and V is TRBV11-2; 15 nucleotides line up with TRBD2. Trimming took 5 bases from V and 9 from J; bases not matched to a gene: 14. The CDR3 totals 18 residues. Per germline, CDR1 SGHAT and CDR2 FQNNGV. CDR3 DNA: TGTGCCAGCAGCCACATTCGGACTAGCGGGAGGGCCTCGGCTGAGCAGTTCTTC. It encodes CASSHIRTSGRASAEQFF.

In this sample, this clonotype turned up many times. The genes are TRBV20-1 and TRBJ2-1, with D perhaps given as TRBD1 or TRBD2 (5 bases each). Germline loops: CDR1 DFQATT, CDR2 SNEGSKA (reference sequence). This CDR3 region has 14 residues. The V and J ends lost 0 bases and 5 bases respectively, with 11 bases between them. CDR3 protein: CSARDRGANNEQFF. CDR3 DNA sequence: TGCAGTGCTAGAGATAGGGGAGCTAACAATGAGCAGTTCTTC.

The sample holds one count of this clonotype. This clone may be a read error of a much larger clone one base away. The chain joins TRBV7-2 to TRBJ2-7; D may be TRBD2 (6 bases). The length of the CDR3 is 14 residues. CDR1 and CDR2 from the germline V gene are SGHTA and FQGNSA. Trimming removed 5 bases from V and 3 bases from J, with 14 bases in between. DNA for the CDR3: TGTGCCAGCAGCCTCCGTAGCGGAGGCTACGAGCAGTACTTC. It encodes CASSLRSGGYEQYF.

This clonotype was picked up a small number of times. This chain uses TRBV9 with TRBJ2-7; D not certain. Germline V gene data show CDR1 as SGDLS and CDR2 as YYNGEE. The CDR3 has 17 amino acids. The V and J ends lost 1 base and 0 bases respectively, with 17 bases between them. The DNA of the CDR3 is TGTGCCAGCAGCGTACCCCGCTCTCGCCCCAGCTCCTACGAGCAGTACTTC. The encoded protein is CASSVPRSRPSSYEQYF.

The chain has TRBV12-3 or TRBV12-4 and TRBJ2-3, with D perhaps matching TRBD2 (5 bases). The CDR3 spans 14 residues. V lost 10 bases, J lost 3 bases, and 17 bases lay in between. The CDR3 DNA reads TGTGCCATCACTCGACGAGGAGGAACAGATACGCAGTATTTT. Amino acids: CAITRRGGTDTQYF.

This clonotype has ten or more counts. The chain couples TRBV30 to TRBJ2-7; 9 bases line up with TRBD2. The germline gives CDR1 GTSNPN, CDR2 SVGIG (reference sequence). J lost 2 bases, V lost 4 bases, and 6 bases had no gene match. The CDR3 loop spans 14 amino acids. This CDR3 reads CAWKWSSGAYEQYF. In nucleotides, the CDR3 is TGTGCCTGGAAATGGTCTAGCGGGGCCTACGAGCAGTACTTC. Full variable domain (missing parts from reference TRBV30 and TRBJ2-7): SQTIHQWPATLVQPVGSPLSLECTVEGTSNPNLYWYRQAAGRGLQLLFYSVGIGQISSEVPQNLSASRPQDRQFILSSKKLLLSDSGFYLCAWKWSSGAYEQYFGPGTRLTVT.